The clone carrying this T cell receptor (beta chain) occurred a few times. Its antigen is not identified. V was clipped by 0 bases and J by 0 bases, with 3 bases between them. Germline V gene sequence: CDR1 SGHNT, CDR2 YYREEE (reference sequence). The CDR3 is made up of 13 amino acids. This entry is derived from a study of vaccination effects on CD4 cells after COVID-19. Whole-study findings and limits: Clones from infection and from vaccination both contracted markedly late after vaccination.

Within the ViraFEST assay, antigen-specific CD4+ T cells underwent expansion with viral peptide pools prior to sequencing. CD4+ T cell isolation took place after 10 days of culture. None of the vaccinated had previously contracted SARS-CoV-2, and their nucleocapsid antibodies tested negative. Produced via immunoSEQ multiplex PCR; TCRdb's table is partial and in-frame only. Of some 52,000 clones listed, about four fifths are singletons. The sequence came from a human donor who received a COVID-19 vaccine. The material was CD4+ T cells from PBMCs cultured with HCoV-OC43 spike peptides, obtained before COVID-19 vaccination. Subset described: HCoV-OC43 spike overlapping peptide pool stimulation. The J gene is TRBJ1-1, the V gene TRBV5-4; D unresolved. CDR3 nucleotides: TGTGCCAGCAGCTTGGGGCTGAACACTGAAGCTTTCTTT. Translated: CASSLGLNTEAFF.